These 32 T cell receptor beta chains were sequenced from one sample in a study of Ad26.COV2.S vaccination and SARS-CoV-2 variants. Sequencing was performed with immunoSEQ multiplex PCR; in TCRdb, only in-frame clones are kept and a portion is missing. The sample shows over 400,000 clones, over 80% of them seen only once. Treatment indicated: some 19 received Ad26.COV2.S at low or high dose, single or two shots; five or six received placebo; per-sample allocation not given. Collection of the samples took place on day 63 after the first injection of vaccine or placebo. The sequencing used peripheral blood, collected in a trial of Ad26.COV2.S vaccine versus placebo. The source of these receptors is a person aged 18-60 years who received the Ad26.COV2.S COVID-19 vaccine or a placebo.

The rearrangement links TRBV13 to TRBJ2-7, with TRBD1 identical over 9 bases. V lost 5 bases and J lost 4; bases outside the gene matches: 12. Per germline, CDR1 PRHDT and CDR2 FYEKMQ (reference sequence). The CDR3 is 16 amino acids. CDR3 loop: CASSPGTGMSGYEQYF. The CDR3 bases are TGTGCCAGCAGCCCCGGGACAGGGATGTCGGGGTACGAGCAGTACTTC.

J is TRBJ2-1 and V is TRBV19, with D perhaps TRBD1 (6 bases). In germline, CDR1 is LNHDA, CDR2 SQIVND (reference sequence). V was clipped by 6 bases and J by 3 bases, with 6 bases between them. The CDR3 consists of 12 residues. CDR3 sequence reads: CASRTGYNEQFF. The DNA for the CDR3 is TGTGCCAGTAGGACAGGCTACAATGAGCAGTTCTTC.

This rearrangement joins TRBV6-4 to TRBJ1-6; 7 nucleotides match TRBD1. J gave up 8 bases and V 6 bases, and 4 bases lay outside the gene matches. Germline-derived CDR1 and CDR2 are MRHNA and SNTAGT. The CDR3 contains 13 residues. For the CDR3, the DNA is TGTGCCAGCAGCAACACAGGGGATTCACCCCTCCACTTT. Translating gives CASSNTGDSPLHF.

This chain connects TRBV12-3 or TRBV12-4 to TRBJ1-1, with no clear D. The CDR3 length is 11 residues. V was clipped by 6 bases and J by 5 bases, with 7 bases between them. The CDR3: CASRFGTEAFF. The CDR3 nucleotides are TGTGCCAGCAGGTTTGGGACTGAAGCTTTCTTT.

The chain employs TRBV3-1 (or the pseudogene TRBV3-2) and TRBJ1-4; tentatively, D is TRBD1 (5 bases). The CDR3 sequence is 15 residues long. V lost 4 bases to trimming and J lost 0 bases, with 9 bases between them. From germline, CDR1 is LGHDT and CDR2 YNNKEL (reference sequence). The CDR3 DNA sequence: TGTGCCAGCAGCCCCGGGGGGGCAACTAATGAAAAACTGTTTTTT. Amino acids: CASSPGGATNEKLFF.

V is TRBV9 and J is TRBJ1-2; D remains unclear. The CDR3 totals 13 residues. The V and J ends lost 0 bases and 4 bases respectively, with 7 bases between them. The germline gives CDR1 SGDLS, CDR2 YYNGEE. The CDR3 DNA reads TGTGCCAGCAGCGTAGATTCCAGCTATGGCTACACCTTC. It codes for CASSVDSSYGYTF.

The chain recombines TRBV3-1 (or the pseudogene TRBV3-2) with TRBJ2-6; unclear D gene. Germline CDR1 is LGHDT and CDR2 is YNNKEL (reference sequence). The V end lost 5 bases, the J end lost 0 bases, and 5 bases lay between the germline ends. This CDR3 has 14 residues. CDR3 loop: CASSVFSGANVLTF. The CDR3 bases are TGTGCCAGCAGCGTTTTCTCTGGGGCCAACGTCCTGACTTTC.

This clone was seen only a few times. The CDR3 nucleotides are TGCGCCAGCAGCTTGTTGGAGAACACTGAAGCTTTCTTT. Its protein product is CASSLLENTEAFF. The chain employs TRBV5-1 and TRBJ1-1, with no clear D. The ends were cut back, 1 base at V and 1 base at J, with 5 bases in the middle. The CDR3 is made up of 13 amino acids. Germline CDR1 SGHRS, CDR2 YFSETQ. Looking up the rest from reference TRBV5-1 and TRBJ1-1 gives the full variable domain: KAGVTQTPRYLIKTRGQQVTLSCSPISGHRSVSWYQQTPGQGLQFLFEYFSETQRNKGNFPGRFSGRQFSNSRSEMNVSTLELGDSALYLCASSLLENTEAFFGQGTRLTVV.

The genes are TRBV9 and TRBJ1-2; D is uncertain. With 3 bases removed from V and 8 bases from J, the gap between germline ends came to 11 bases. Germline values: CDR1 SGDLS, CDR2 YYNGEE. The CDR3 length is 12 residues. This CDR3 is CASSAKVGGYTF. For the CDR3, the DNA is TGTGCCAGCAGCGCTAAAGTCGGGGGCTACACCTTC.

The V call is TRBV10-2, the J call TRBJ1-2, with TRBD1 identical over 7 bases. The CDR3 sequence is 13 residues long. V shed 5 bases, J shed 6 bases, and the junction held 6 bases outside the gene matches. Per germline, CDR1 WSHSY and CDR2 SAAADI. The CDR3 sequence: CASSWEGADGYTF. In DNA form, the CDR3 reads TGCGCCAGCAGTTGGGAGGGGGCGGATGGCTACACCTTC.

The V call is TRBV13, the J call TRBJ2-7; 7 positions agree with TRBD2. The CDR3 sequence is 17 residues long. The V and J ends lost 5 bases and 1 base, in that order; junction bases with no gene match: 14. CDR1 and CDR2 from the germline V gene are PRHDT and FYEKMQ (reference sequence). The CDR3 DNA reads TGTGCCAGCAGCAATAGCGGGTGGGGTAATGTTTCCTACGAGCAGTACTTC. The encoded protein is CASSNSGWGNVSYEQYF.

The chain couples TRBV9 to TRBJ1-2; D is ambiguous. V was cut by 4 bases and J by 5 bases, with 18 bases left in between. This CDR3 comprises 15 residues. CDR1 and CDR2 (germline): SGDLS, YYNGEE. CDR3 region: CASSLRTDWTYGYTF. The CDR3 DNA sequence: TGTGCCAGCAGCTTGAGGACGGATTGGACTTATGGCTACACCTTC.

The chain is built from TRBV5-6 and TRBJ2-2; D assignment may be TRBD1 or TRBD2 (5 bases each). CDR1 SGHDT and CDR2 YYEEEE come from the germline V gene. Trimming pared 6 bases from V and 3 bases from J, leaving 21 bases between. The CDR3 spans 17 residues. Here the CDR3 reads CASNPRWVRDHTGELFF. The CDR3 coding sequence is TGTGCCAGCAACCCGCGGTGGGTCCGGGACCACACCGGGGAGCTGTTTTTT.

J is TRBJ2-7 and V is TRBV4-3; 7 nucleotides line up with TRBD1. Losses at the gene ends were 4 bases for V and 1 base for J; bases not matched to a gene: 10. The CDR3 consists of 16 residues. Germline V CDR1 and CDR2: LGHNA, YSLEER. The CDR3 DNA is TGCGCCAGCAGCCCTGACGTGGCAGGGGGTTCCTACGAGCAGTACTTC. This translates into CASSPDVAGGSYEQYF.

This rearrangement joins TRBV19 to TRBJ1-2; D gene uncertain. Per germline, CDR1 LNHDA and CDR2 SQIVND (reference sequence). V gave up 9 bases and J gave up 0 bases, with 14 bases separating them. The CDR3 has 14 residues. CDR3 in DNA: TGTGCCAGCAGATTCCTTCAAGCTAACTATGGCTACACCTTC. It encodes CASRFLQANYGYTF. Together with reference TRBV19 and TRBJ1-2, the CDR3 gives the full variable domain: DGGITQSPKYLFRKEGQNVTLSCEQNLNHDAMYWYRQDPGQGLRLIYYSQIVNDFQKGDIAEGYSVSREKKESFPLTVTSAQKNPTAFYLCASRFLQANYGYTFGSGTRLTVV.

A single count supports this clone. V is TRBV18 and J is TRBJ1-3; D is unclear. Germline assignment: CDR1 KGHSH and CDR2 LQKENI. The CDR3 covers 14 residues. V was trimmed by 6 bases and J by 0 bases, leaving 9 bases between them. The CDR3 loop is CASSEDFSGNTIYF. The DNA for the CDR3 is TGTGCCAGCTCCGAGGACTTCTCTGGAAACACCATATATTTT.

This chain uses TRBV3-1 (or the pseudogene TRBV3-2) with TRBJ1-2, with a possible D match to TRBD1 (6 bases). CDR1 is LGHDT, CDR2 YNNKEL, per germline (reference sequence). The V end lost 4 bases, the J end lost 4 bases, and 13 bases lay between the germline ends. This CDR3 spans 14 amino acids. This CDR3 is CASSRTGSGYGYTF. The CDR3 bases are TGTGCCAGCAGCCGTACAGGGTCTGGCTATGGCTACACCTTC.

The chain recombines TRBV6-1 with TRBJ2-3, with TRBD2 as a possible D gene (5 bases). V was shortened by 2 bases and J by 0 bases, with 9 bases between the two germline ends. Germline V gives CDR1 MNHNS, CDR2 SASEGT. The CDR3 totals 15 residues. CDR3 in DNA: TGTGCCAGCAGTGAAAGGCGGACTAGCACAGATACGCAGTATTTT. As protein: CASSERRTSTDTQYF.

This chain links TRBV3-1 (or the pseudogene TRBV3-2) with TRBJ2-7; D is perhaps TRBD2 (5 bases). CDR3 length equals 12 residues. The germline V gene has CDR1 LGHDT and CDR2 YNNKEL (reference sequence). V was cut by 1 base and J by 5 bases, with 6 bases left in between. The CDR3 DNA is TGTGCCAGCAGCCAAGTACTAGACGAGCAGTACTTC. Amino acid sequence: CASSQVLDEQYF.

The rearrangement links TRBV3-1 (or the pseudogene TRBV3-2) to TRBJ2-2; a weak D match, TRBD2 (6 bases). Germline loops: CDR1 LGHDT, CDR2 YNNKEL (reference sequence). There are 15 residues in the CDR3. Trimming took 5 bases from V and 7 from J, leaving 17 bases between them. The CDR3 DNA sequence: TGTGCCAGCAGCTCCCCGCGGGGCTCGGGCGGGGAGCTGTTTTTT. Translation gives CASSSPRGSGGELFF.

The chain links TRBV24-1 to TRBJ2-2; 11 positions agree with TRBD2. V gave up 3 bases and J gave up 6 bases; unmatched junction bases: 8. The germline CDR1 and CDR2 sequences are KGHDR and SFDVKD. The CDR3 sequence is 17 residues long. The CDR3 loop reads CATSDVGSGGAAGELFF. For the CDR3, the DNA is TGTGCCACCAGTGATGTGGGTAGCGGGGGGGCCGCCGGGGAGCTGTTTTTT.

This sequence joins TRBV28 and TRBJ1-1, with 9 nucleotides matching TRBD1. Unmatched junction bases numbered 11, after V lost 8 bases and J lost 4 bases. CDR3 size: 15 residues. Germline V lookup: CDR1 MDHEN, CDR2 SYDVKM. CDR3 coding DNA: TGTGCCAGCTCGGGATCCGGGACAGGGTCCACTGAAGCTTTCTTT. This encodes CASSGSGTGSTEAFF.

CDR3 sequence reads: CASKETQYF. CDR3 bases: TGTGCCAGCAAGGAGACCCAGTACTTC. This sequence joins TRBV28 and TRBJ2-5; unclear D gene. The germline V gene has CDR1 MDHEN and CDR2 SYDVKM. The V gene lost 7 bases and the J gene lost 5 bases, with 2 bases spanning the gap. The CDR3 loop spans 9 amino acids.

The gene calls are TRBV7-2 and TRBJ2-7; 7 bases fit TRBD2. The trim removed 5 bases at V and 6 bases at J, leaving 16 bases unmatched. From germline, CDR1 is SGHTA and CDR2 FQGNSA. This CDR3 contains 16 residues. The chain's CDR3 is CASSHSRASGLAEQYF. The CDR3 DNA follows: TGTGCCAGCAGCCACTCCCGGGCTAGCGGTCTCGCCGAGCAGTACTTC.

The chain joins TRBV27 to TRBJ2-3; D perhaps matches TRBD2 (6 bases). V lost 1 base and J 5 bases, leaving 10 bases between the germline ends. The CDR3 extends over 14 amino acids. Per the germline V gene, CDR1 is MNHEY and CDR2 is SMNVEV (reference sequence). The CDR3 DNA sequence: TGTGCCAGCAGTTTATGGGGACTCGTAGATACGCAGTATTTT. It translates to CASSLWGLVDTQYF.

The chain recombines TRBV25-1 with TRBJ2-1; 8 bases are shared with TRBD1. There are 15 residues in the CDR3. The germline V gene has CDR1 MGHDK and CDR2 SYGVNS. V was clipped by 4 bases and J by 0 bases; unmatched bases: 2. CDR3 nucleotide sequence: TGTGCCAGCAGTGGGACAGGGTTCTCCTACAATGAGCAGTTCTTC. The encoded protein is CASSGTGFSYNEQFF.

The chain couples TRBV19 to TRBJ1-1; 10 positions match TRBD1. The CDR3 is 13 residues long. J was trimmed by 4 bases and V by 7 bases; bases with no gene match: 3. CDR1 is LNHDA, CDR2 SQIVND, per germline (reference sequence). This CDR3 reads CASTRTGGTEAFF. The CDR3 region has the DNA TGTGCCAGTACCAGGACAGGGGGCACTGAAGCTTTCTTT.

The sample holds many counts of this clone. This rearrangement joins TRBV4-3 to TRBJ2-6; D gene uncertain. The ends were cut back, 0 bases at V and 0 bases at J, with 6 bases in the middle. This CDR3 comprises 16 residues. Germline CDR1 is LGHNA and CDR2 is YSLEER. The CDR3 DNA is TGCGCCAGCAGCCAAGATCTGAGCTCTGGGGCCAACGTCCTGACTTTC. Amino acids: CASSQDLSSGANVLTF.

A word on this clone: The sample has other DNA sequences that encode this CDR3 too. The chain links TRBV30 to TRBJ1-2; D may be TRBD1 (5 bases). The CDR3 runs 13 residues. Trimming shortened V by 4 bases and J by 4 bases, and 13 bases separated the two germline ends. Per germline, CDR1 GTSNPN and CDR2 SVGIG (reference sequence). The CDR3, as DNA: TGTGCCTGGACTCCCGGGGGGGTCTATGGCTACACCTTC. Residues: CAWTPGGVYGYTF.

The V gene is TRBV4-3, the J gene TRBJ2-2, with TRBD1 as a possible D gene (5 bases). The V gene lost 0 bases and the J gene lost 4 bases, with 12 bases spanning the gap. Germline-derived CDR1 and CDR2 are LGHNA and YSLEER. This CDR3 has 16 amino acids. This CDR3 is CASSQDLWGGTGELFF. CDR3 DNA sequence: TGCGCCAGCAGCCAAGATCTGTGGGGCGGCACCGGGGAGCTGTTTTTT.

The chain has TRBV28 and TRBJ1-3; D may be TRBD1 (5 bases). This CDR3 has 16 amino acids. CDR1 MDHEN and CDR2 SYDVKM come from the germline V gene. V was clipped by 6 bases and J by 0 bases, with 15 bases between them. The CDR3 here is CASRGGNFNSGNTIYF. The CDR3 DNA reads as TGTGCCAGCAGGGGGGGGAACTTCAACTCTGGAAACACCATATATTTT. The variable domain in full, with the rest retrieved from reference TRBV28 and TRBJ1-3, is DVKVTQSSRYLVKRTGEKVFLECVQDMDHENMFWYRQDPGLGLRLIYFSYDVKMKEKGDIPEGYSVSREKKERFSLILESASTNQTSMYLCASRGGNFNSGNTIYFGEGSWLTVV.

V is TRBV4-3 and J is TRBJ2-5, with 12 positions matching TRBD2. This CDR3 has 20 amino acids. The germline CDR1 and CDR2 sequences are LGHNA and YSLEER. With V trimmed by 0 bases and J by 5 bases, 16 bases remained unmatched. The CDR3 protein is CASSQDHGRLAGDLDETQYF. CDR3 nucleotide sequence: TGCGCCAGCAGCCAAGATCATGGGCGACTAGCGGGGGACTTAGATGAGACCCAGTACTTC.